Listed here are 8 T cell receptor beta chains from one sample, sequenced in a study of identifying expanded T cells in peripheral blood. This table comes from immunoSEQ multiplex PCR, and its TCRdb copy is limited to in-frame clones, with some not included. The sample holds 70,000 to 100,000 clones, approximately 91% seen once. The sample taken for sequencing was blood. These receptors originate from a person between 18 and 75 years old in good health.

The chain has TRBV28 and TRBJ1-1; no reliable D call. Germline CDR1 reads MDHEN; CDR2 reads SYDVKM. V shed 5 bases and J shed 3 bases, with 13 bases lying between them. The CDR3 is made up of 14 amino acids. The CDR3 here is CASSPSLRDTEAFF. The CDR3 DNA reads TGTGCCAGCAGTCCGAGTTTGCGGGACACTGAAGCTTTCTTT.

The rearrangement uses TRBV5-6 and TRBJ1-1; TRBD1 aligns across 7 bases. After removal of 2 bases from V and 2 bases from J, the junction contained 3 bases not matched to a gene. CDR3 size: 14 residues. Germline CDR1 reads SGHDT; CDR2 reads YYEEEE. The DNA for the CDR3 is TGTGCCAGCAGCTTCGGACAGGAAAACACTGAAGCTTTCTTT. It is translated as CASSFGQENTEAFF.

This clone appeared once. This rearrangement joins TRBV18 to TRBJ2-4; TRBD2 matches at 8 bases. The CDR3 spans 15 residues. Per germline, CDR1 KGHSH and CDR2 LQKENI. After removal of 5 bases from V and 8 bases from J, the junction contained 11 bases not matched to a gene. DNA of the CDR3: TGTGCCAGCTCATCGGAGGCGGGGGGCCGGGACATTCAGTACTTC. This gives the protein CASSSEAGGRDIQYF.

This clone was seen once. The DNA for the CDR3 is TGTGCCAGCAGCCCCCGGGGAAGCGGCCCCTACAATGAGCAGTTCTTC. This translates into CASSPRGSGPYNEQFF. The rearrangement joins TRBV27 to TRBJ2-1, with D possibly matching TRBD2 (5 bases). The CDR3 covers 16 residues. V was cut by 6 bases and J by 2 bases, with 17 bases left in between. CDR1 MNHEY and CDR2 SMNVEV come from the germline V gene (reference sequence).

DNA of the CDR3: TGTGCCAGTAGTATACAGGCAATCTATGGCTACACCTTC. Translating gives CASSIQAIYGYTF. The genes are TRBV19 and TRBJ1-2; unclear D gene. CDR3 length: 13 residues. Deletions cut 2 bases from V and 4 bases from J, with 8 bases between. The germline gives CDR1 LNHDA, CDR2 SQIVND (reference sequence).

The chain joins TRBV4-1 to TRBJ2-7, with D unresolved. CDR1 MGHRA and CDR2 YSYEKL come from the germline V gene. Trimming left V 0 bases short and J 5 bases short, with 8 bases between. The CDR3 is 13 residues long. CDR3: CASSQEAHHEQYF. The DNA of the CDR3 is TGCGCCAGCAGCCAAGAGGCCCATCACGAGCAGTACTTC.

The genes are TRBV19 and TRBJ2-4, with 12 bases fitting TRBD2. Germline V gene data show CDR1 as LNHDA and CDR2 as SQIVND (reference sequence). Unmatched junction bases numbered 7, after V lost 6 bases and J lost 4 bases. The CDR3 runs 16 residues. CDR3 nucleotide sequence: TGTGCCAGTAGCACTCCCACTAGCGGGAGGAAAAACATTCAGTACTTC. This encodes CASSTPTSGRKNIQYF. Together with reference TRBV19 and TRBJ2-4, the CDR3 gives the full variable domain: DGGITQSPKYLFRKEGQNVTLSCEQNLNHDAMYWYRQDPGQGLRLIYYSQIVNDFQKGDIAEGYSVSREKKESFPLTVTSAQKNPTAFYLCASSTPTSGRKNIQYFGAGTRLSVL.

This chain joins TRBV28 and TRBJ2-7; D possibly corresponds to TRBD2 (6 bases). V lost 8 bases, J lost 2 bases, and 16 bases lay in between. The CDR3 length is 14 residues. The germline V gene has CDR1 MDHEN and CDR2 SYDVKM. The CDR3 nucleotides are TGTGCCAGCGCCTTTCCACGGGAGCCCTACGAGCAGTACTTC. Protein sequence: CASAFPREPYEQYF. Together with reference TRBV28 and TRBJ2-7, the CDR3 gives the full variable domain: DVKVTQSSRYLVKRTGEKVFLECVQDMDHENMFWYRQDPGLGLRLIYFSYDVKMKEKGDIPEGYSVSREKKERFSLILESASTNQTSMYLCASAFPREPYEQYFGPGTRLTVT.